Presented here are 27 T cell receptor beta chains from one specimen sequenced in a study of blood T cell repertoires in COVID-19. The method was immunoSEQ multiplex PCR; TCRdb's version includes in-frame clones alone and lacks a portion of them. Of around 170,000 clones listed, about 74% were seen once; the top ten hold around 3%. Source material: peripheral blood. The receptors originated from a woman of 80 years or more with acute or convalescent COVID-19.

This sequence joins TRBV18 and TRBJ1-2; the match to TRBD1 covers 9 bases. The germline V gene has CDR1 KGHSH and CDR2 LQKENI. The CDR3 runs 15 residues. Germline trimming cut 3 bases from V and 7 bases from J; bases unmatched to any gene: 9. The CDR3 DNA follows: TGTGCCAGCTCACCTCCGGGACAGGGCGTTTCTGGCTACACCTTC. Protein sequence: CASSPPGQGVSGYTF.

The rearrangement links TRBV6-4 to TRBJ2-3; TRBD2 matches at 9 bases. CDR1 MRHNA and CDR2 SNTAGT come from the germline V gene. V lost 8 bases, J lost 2 bases, and 17 bases stayed unmatched. The CDR3 is made up of 18 amino acids. DNA of the CDR3: TGTGCCAGCGAGCTGGAAGGGGCTAGCGGGGACTACACAGATACGCAGTATTTT. Residues: CASELEGASGDYTDTQYF.

The chain employs TRBV19 and TRBJ2-7; 10 bases align to TRBD1. V was pared by 3 bases and J by 3 bases, with 8 bases of the junction left unmatched. This CDR3 comprises 16 residues. Germline V lookup: CDR1 LNHDA, CDR2 SQIVND (reference sequence). CDR3 nucleotides: TGTGCCAGTAGTATGGGAGCCGGGACAGGGGACTACGAGCAGTACTTC. Translation: CASSMGAGTGDYEQYF. The full variable domain, in which reference TRBV19 and TRBJ2-7 provide the parts outside the CDR3, is DGGITQSPKYLFRKEGQNVTLSCEQNLNHDAMYWYRQDPGQGLRLIYYSQIVNDFQKGDIAEGYSVSREKKESFPLTVTSAQKNPTAFYLCASSMGAGTGDYEQYFGPGTRLTVT.

The chain is built from TRBV10-1 and TRBJ2-7; 9 bases fit TRBD1. V lost 4 bases to trimming and J lost 7 bases; unmatched junction nucleotides: 5. Germline V gives CDR1 WNHNN, CDR2 SYGVQD (reference sequence). The CDR3 length is 13 residues. The CDR3 protein is CASSGDRVGEQYF. The CDR3 nucleotides read TGCGCCAGCAGTGGGGACAGGGTAGGGGAGCAGTACTTC.

For the CDR3, the DNA is TGTGCCAGCAGCCTCATCGGCGGGAGAAATGAGCAGTTCTTC. Translation: CASSLIGGRNEQFF. The rearrangement links TRBV5-4 to TRBJ2-1; 7 nucleotides match TRBD2. Germline-derived CDR1 and CDR2 are SGHNT and YYREEE (reference sequence). Trimming cost V 4 bases and J 7 bases; bases outside gene matches: 8. The CDR3 has 14 amino acids.

There are a few counts of this clone. The gene calls are TRBV5-1 and TRBJ2-6; D unclear. The CDR3 length is 18 residues. Germline V CDR1 and CDR2: SGHRS, YFSETQ. Trimming stripped 0 bases from V and 0 bases from J, with 13 bases between. The CDR3 reads CASSLELPPYSGANVLTF. CDR3 DNA: TGCGCCAGCAGCTTGGAACTCCCGCCCTACTCTGGGGCCAACGTCCTGACTTTC.

This clone came up a few times. The rearrangement links TRBV4-1 to TRBJ2-5; 9 nucleotides align to TRBD1. There are 15 residues in the CDR3. Germline values: CDR1 MGHRA, CDR2 YSYEKL. V lost 2 bases, J lost 5 bases, and 6 bases stayed unmatched. The DNA for the CDR3 is TGCGCCAGCAGCCAAACGGGACAGGGCGGCGAGACCCAGTACTTC. Translated: CASSQTGQGGETQYF.

J is TRBJ1-2 and V is TRBV15, with TRBD1 matching 9 bases. Germline assignment: CDR1 LNHNV and CDR2 YYDKDF (reference sequence). V lost 5 bases, J lost 1 base, and 8 bases stayed unmatched. The CDR3 has 16 residues. The chain's CDR3 is CATSGDRGLVNYGYTF. For the CDR3, the DNA is TGTGCCACCAGCGGCGACAGGGGGTTAGTTAACTATGGCTACACCTTC.

The genes are TRBV28 and TRBJ2-3, with a tentative D call TRBD1 (5 bases). The CDR3 spans 15 residues. Trimming shortened V by 2 bases and J by 6 bases, and 15 bases separated the two germline ends. In germline, CDR1 is MDHEN, CDR2 SYDVKM. For the CDR3, the DNA is TGTGCCAGCAGTTTAGCAGGGAATAGAGGTGATACGCAGTATTTT. This gives the protein CASSLAGNRGDTQYF.

This clone was picked up one time. This chain links TRBV5-1 with TRBJ1-2; 9 nucleotides agree with TRBD1. Per the germline V gene, CDR1 is SGHRS and CDR2 is YFSETQ. J gave up 4 bases and V 3 bases, and 7 bases lay outside the gene matches. The CDR3 consists of 15 residues. CDR3 protein: CASSSDPGQGYGYTF. The CDR3 bases are TGCGCCAGCAGCTCAGACCCGGGACAGGGCTATGGCTACACCTTC.

The chain uses TRBV18 and TRBJ1-1, with D uncertain. Looked up from germline, CDR1 is KGHSH and CDR2 is LQKENI. The ends were cut back, 5 bases at V and 3 bases at J, with 10 bases in the middle. The CDR3 totals 13 residues. This CDR3 reads CASSGGSDTEAFF. CDR3 in DNA: TGTGCCAGCTCAGGAGGGAGCGACACTGAAGCTTTCTTT.

This chain connects TRBV5-4 to TRBJ2-7; 7 bases map to TRBD1. J lost 3 bases, V lost 4 bases, and 7 bases had no gene match. CDR1 and CDR2 (germline): SGHNT, YYREEE (reference sequence). The CDR3 spans 14 residues. CDR3 in amino acids: CASSTQGTDYEQYF. The CDR3 bases are TGTGCCAGCAGCACTCAGGGGACAGACTACGAGCAGTACTTC.

This clone occurred a few times. The chain recombines TRBV18 with TRBJ2-3, with D possibly matching TRBD1 (6 bases). The germline gives CDR1 KGHSH, CDR2 LQKENI. With 3 bases removed from V and 2 bases from J, the gap between germline ends came to 9 bases. This CDR3 has 14 amino acids. Here the CDR3 reads CASSPRDNTDTQYF. CDR3 nucleotide sequence: TGTGCCAGCTCACCGAGGGACAACACAGATACGCAGTATTTT.

This clone has a single count. The V and J genes are TRBV7-2 and TRBJ1-5; D is unclear. V shed 0 bases and J shed 0 bases, with 9 bases lying between them. The CDR3 contains 16 residues. The V gene's germline CDR1 is SGHTA and CDR2 FQGNSA. This CDR3 is CASSLARLDSNQPQHF. The DNA for the CDR3 is TGTGCCAGCAGCTTAGCCAGACTAGATAGCAATCAGCCCCAGCATTTT.

Turning to this clone: The sample carries other DNA sequences with the same CDR3. This rearrangement joins TRBV18 to TRBJ2-1, with TRBD2 identical over 13 bases. The ends lost 3 bases at V and 5 bases at J; junction bases unmatched: 1. Germline V gene sequence: CDR1 KGHSH, CDR2 LQKENI. CDR3 length: 15 residues. This CDR3 reads CASSPGLAGDNEQFF. The CDR3, as DNA: TGTGCCAGCTCACCCGGACTAGCGGGAGACAATGAGCAGTTCTTC.

CDR3 DNA sequence: TGCGCCAGCAGCTTGGGACAGGGGGAGGAATCACCCCTCCACTTT. Translation: CASSLGQGEESPLHF. The chain recombines TRBV5-1 with TRBJ1-6, with 9 bases fitting TRBD1. CDR1 is SGHRS and CDR2 is YFSETQ in the germline V gene. The V segment lost 0 bases and the J segment 10 bases; nucleotides outside the gene matches: 5. The CDR3 is 15 residues long.

The V call is TRBV6-6, the J call TRBJ2-1, with 9 bases lining up with TRBD2. The CDR3 runs to 16 residues. Germline V gene sequence: CDR1 MNHNY, CDR2 SVGAGI (reference sequence). V lost 5 bases to trimming and J lost 6 bases; unmatched junction nucleotides: 11. CDR3 loop: CASSPTSGTSFNEQFF. The DNA of the CDR3 is TGTGCCAGCAGTCCAACATCTGGGACTAGCTTCAATGAGCAGTTCTTC.

This clone was found once. The CDR3, as DNA: TGTGCCACCAGCAGAGGACAGGGGGACAACACTGAAGCTTTCTTT. Protein product: CATSRGQGDNTEAFF. V usage is TRBV15 and J usage is TRBJ1-1, with TRBD1 matching over 9 bases. Germline V gives CDR1 LNHNV, CDR2 YYDKDF (reference sequence). V shed 1 base and J 2 bases; nucleotides not matched to a gene: 2. The CDR3 extends over 15 amino acids.

This clone showed up just once. The chain joins TRBV29-1 to TRBJ1-4, with D tentatively TRBD1 (5 bases). The CDR3 length is 12 residues. V gave up 3 bases and J gave up 6 bases, with 8 bases separating them. Looked up from germline, CDR1 is SQVTM and CDR2 is ANQGSEA. The CDR3 coding sequence is TGCAGCGTTGAGGGGGAGGATGAAAAACTGTTTTTT. Its protein is CSVEGEDEKLFF.

The rearrangement uses TRBV18 and TRBJ2-7; 8 bases are a match to TRBD1. CDR3 size: 14 residues. The germline V gene has CDR1 KGHSH and CDR2 LQKENI. V was pared by 3 bases and J by 7 bases, with 8 bases of the junction left unmatched. This chain's CDR3 is CASSPTTGAEEQYF. The CDR3 DNA reads as TGTGCCAGCTCACCTACGACAGGGGCGGAGGAGCAGTACTTC.

The CDR3 spells CASSVVRGEGTDTQYF. CDR3 bases: TGTGCCAGCAGCGTAGTTCGGGGGGAGGGCACAGATACGCAGTATTTT. The V call is TRBV9, the J call TRBJ2-3; TRBD2 matches 7 bases. The CDR3 covers 16 residues. Germline V lookup: CDR1 SGDLS, CDR2 YYNGEE. V shed 0 bases and J 1 base; nucleotides not matched to a gene: 5. Drawing the rest from reference TRBV9 and TRBJ2-3, the complete variable domain is DSGVTQTPKHLITATGQRVTLRCSPRSGDLSVYWYQQSLDQGLQFLIQYYNGEERAKGNILERFSAQQFPDLHSELNLSSLELGDSALYFCASSVVRGEGTDTQYFGPGTRLTVL.

For the CDR3, the DNA is TGTGCCAGCCGTGAGGGATCTGGCACCGGGGAGCTGTTTTTT. Its translation is CASREGSGTGELFF. The chain links TRBV3-1 (or the pseudogene TRBV3-2) to TRBJ2-2; D is perhaps TRBD2 (5 bases). The CDR3 is made up of 14 amino acids. Germline CDR1 is LGHDT and CDR2 is YNNKEL (reference sequence). V shed 8 bases and J shed 4 bases, with 14 bases lying between them.

The chain employs TRBV18 and TRBJ1-4, with a weak D call TRBD1 (5 bases). V was clipped by 2 bases and J by 2 bases, with 9 bases between them. From germline, CDR1 is KGHSH and CDR2 LQKENI. There are 15 residues in the CDR3. The CDR3 protein is CASSPSAGTNEKLFF. CDR3 in DNA: TGTGCCAGCTCACCATCCGCAGGGACTAATGAAAAACTGTTTTTT. Full variable domain (outside the CDR3, taken from reference TRBV18 and TRBJ1-4): NAGVMQNPRHLVRRRGQEARLRCSPMKGHSHVYWYRQLPEEGLKFMVYLQKENIIDESGMPKERFSAEFPKEGPSILRIQQVVRGDSAAYFCASSPSAGTNEKLFFGSGTQLSVL.

The rearrangement joins TRBV24-1 to TRBJ1-2, with D possibly TRBD1 on 5 matching bases. This CDR3 region has 11 residues. Trimming left V 10 bases short and J 8 bases short, with 13 bases between. Germline CDR1 KGHDR, CDR2 SFDVKD. CDR3 sequence (DNA): TGTGCCACTAGCCCGGGGGAGGGCTACACCTTC. Protein product: CATSPGEGYTF.

The V call is TRBV27, the J call TRBJ2-1; 7 nucleotides agree with TRBD1. Per the germline V gene, CDR1 is MNHEY and CDR2 is SMNVEV (reference sequence). The CDR3 extends over 14 amino acids. Trimming removed 0 bases from V and 10 bases from J; junction bases left unmatched: 6. Here the CDR3 DNA reads TGTGCCAGCAGTTTATCCAGGGGGTTGTTAGAGCAGTTCTTC. Its protein product is CASSLSRGLLEQFF.

V is TRBV14 and J is TRBJ1-5, with no clear D. CDR1 is SGHDN and CDR2 is FVKESK in the germline V gene. Deletions cut 0 bases from V and 4 bases from J, with 4 bases between. The CDR3 sequence is 13 residues long. This chain's CDR3 is CASSQDLNQPQHF. CDR3 DNA: TGTGCCAGCAGCCAAGATCTTAATCAGCCCCAGCATTTT.

The genes are TRBV5-1 and TRBJ2-5; unclear D gene. The CDR3 extends over 15 amino acids. The germline V gene encodes CDR1 SGHRS and CDR2 YFSETQ. The V end was cut by 0 bases, the J end by 5 bases, with 14 bases between. CDR3 nucleotide sequence: TGCGCCAGCAGCTTGGATAGTACGTCTTTCGAGACCCAGTACTTC. Its protein is CASSLDSTSFETQYF.